The following is a T cell receptor (beta chain) sequence with its context. Germline loops: CDR1 MNHNS, CDR2 SASEGT. The CDR3 is made up of 16 amino acids. The trim removed 4 bases at V and 1 base at J, leaving 5 bases unmatched. The data are from a study of cytomegalovirus exposure and HLA in healthy donors. PCR used 60 Vbeta primers and 13 Jbeta primers. Profiled with immunoSEQ multiplex PCR; TCRdb holds only in-frame clones, not every one. The sample consists of about 110,000 clones, around 75% of them appearing once. The TCR sequence derives from a woman in her 30s in good health and CMV-seronegative. The sequenced material came from PBMCs. The chain joins TRBV6-1 to TRBJ1-5; 9 bases are shared with TRBD1. The CDR3 bases are TGTGCCAGCAGTGCTTCGGACAGGGGAAGCAATCAGCCCCAGCATTTT. It is translated as CASSASDRGSNQPQHF.